A single T cell receptor (beta chain) is shown here with its context. These data originate in a study of cytomegalovirus exposure and HLA in healthy donors. The germline V gene encodes CDR1 SGHKS and CDR2 YYEKEE (reference sequence). This CDR3 has 14 amino acids. Trimming stripped 4 bases from V and 1 base from J, with 8 bases between. 60 Vbeta and 13 Jbeta primers were used in PCR. Repertoires were generated with immunoSEQ multiplex PCR, while TCRdb's copy carries only in-frame clones and drops some. This sample's table has 150,000 to 200,000 clones. The receptor's source is a woman between 18 and 30 years old in good health and CMV-seropositive. The chain uses TRBV5-5 and TRBJ1-4; D gene unclear. The sequenced material came from PBMCs. CDR3 sequence: CASSPRVTNEKLFF. The CDR3 DNA follows: TGTGCCAGCAGCCCACGGGTAACTAATGAAAAACTGTTTTTT. Supplemented by reference TRBV5-5 and TRBJ1-4, the full variable domain reads DAGVTQSPTHLIKTRGQQVTLRCSPISGHKSVSWYQQVLGQGPQFIFQYYEKEERGRGNFPDRFSARQFPNYSSELNVNALLLGDSALYLCASSPRVTNEKLFFGSGTQLSVL.